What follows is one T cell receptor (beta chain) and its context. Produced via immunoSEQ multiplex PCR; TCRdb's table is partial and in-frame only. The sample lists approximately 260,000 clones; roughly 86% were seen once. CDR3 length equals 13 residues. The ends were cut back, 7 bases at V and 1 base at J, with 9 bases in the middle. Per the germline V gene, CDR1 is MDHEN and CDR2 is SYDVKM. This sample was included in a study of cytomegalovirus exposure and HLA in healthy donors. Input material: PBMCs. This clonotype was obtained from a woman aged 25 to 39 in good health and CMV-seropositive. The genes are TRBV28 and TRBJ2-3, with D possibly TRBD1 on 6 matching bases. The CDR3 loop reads CASTGARTDTQYF. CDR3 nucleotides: TGTGCCAGCACAGGGGCGCGCACAGATACGCAGTATTTT.